This is a list of T cell receptor beta chains from one sample in a study of Graves' ophthalmopathy and Graves' hyperthyroidism. TCRdb reprocessed the multiplex PCR reads with MiXCR, giving one entry per CDR3 protein. Among under 350,000 distinct CDR3 sequences listed, about a sixth were seen once. Sequenced: peripheral blood. The receptors shown here come from an adult man with Graves' ophthalmopathy. Each CDR3 is given with its conserved first and last residue. Fields, in order: J gene, clone size, V gene, D gene, CDR3 protein, CDR3 DNA. The D gene is left open where the match is weak. Rows may omit the clone size; those that give it use once, few, many or a size class.

TRBJ1-5 | many | TRBV5-6 | NA | CASSLGVGRNQPQHF | TGTGCCAGCAGCTTGGGGGTAGGAAGAAACCAGCCCCAGCATTTT
TRBJ2-3 | many | TRBV7-2 | TRBD2 | CASSLSSLAGGYTQYF | TGTGCCAGCAGCTTATCGAGTCTAGCGGGGGGATATACGCAGTATTTT
TRBJ2-5 | many | TRBV6-1 | TRBD2 | CASGIAGVETQYF | TGTGCCAGCGGTATAGCGGGAGTAGAGACCCAGTACTTC
TRBJ1-2 | many | TRBV24-1 | NA | CATSDSTQDYGYTF | TGTGCCACCAGTGATTCTACCCAGGATTATGGCTACACCTTC
TRBJ2-2 | many | TRBV7-9 | NA | CASRISGAGELFF | TGTGCCAGCAGGATTTCAGGGGCGGGGGAGCTGTTTTTT
TRBJ2-5 | many | TRBV7-9 | NA | CASSLFGSDKAAQYF | TGTGCCAGCAGCTTATTCGGGTCTGACAAAGCAGCCCAGTACTTC
TRBJ2-2 | many | TRBV2 | TRBD1 | CASIPGQGFLNTGELFF | TGTGCCAGCATACCGGGACAGGGGTTTCTTAACACCGGGGAGCTGTTTTTT
TRBJ2-7 | many | TRBV29-1 | NA | CSVLQVEQYF | TGCAGCGTCTTACAGGTCGAGCAGTACTTC
TRBJ1-6 | many | TRBV20-1 | TRBD1 | CSAELQGPDLSPLHF | TGCAGTGCAGAACTACAGGGGCCGGATCTTTCACCCCTCCACTTT
TRBJ1-1 | many | TRBV20-1 | TRBD1 | CSAPGGLGTEAFF | TGCAGTGCTCCAGGGGGCCTGGGCACTGAAGCTTTCTTT
TRBJ1-2 | many | TRBV7-2 | NA | CASSLRTDYGYTF | TGTGCCAGCAGCCTTCGGACAGACTATGGCTACACCTTC
TRBJ1-6 | many | TRBV30 | TRBD1 | CAWSTGDSPLHF | TGTGCCTGGTCGACAGGGGATTCACCCCTCCACTTT
TRBJ2-7 | NA | TRBV20-1 | TRBD2 | CSASFGLAGVYEQYF | TGCAGTGCTAGCTTCGGACTAGCGGGAGTATACGAGCAGTACTTC
TRBJ2-5 | many | TRBV24-1 | TRBD1 | CATSDNQGARETQYF | TGTGCCACCAGTGATAACCAGGGGGCGAGGGAGACCCAGTACTTC
TRBJ1-5 | few | TRBV18 | NA | CASSPRGGGNQPQHF | TGTGCCAGCTCACCCCGGGGGGGGGGCAATCAGCCCCAGCATTTT
TRBJ2-4 | many | TRBV14 | NA | CASSQQQSIQYF | TGTGCCAGCAGCCAACAACAGAGCATTCAGTACTTC
TRBJ2-7 | many | TRBV29-1 | NA | CSVVQQDSYEQYF | TGCAGCGTTGTTCAACAGGATTCCTACGAGCAGTACTTC
TRBJ2-5 | few | TRBV7-2 | NA | CASSLGLSVQETQYF | TGTGCCAGCAGCTTAGGTCTATCGGTACAAGAGACCCAGTACTTC
TRBJ1-2 | many | TRBV6-5 | TRBD1 | CASSWARLQGVIGGYTF | TGTGCCAGCAGTTGGGCCCGCCTACAGGGGGTAATCGGTGGCTACACCTTC
TRBJ2-2 | many | TRBV7-3 | TRBD2 | CASSLLAGGPTGELFF | TGTGCCAGCAGCTTACTCGCGGGGGGCCCCACCGGGGAGCTGTTTTTT
TRBJ1-5 | NA | TRBV7-8 | TRBD1 | CASSPNGVLGGNQPQLF | TGTGCCAGCAGTCCGAATGGGGTGCTAGGGGGCAATCAGCCCCAGCTTTTT
TRBJ1-1 | few | TRBV18 | NA | CASSATTVQLNTEAFF | TGTGCCAGCTCCGCAACCACCGTTCAGCTGAACACTGAAGCTTTCTTT
TRBJ2-1 | NA | TRBV18 | TRBD2 | CASSSGTSGTLLYNEQFF | TGTGCCAGCTCATCCGGGACTAGCGGGACCTTGCTTTACAATGAGCAGTTCTTC
TRBJ1-1 | many | TRBV25-1 | NA | CASSAMGGGTEAFF | TGTGCCAGCAGTGCAATGGGGGGCGGCACTGAAGCTTTCTTT
TRBJ2-7 | many | TRBV6-5 | NA | CASSRGYSGYEQYF | TGTGCCAGCAGTCGCGGCTATTCGGGCTACGAGCAGTACTTC
TRBJ2-2 | many | TRBV27 | NA | CASSSGLLNTGELFF | TGTGCCAGCAGTTCGGGACTTCTGAACACCGGGGAGCTGTTTTTT
TRBJ2-5 | many | TRBV29-1 | TRBD1 | CSVGTEGSETQYF | TGCAGCGTAGGGACAGAGGGTTCAGAGACCCAGTACTTC
TRBJ1-2 | many | TRBV6-1 | NA | CASSPLPGQTDGYTF | TGTGCCAGCAGTCCCCTCCCTGGACAGACGGATGGCTACACCTTC